This T cell receptor (beta chain) originates from a study of T-cell reconstitution after alpha-beta-depleted transplantation in children. Unique molecular identifiers were incorporated during preparation of the TCRbeta library. TCRdb reprocessed the PCR reads with MiXCR, giving one entry per CDR3 protein. The sample has fewer than 550,000 distinct CDR3 sequences, roughly 10% seen once. The CDR3 is 16 amino acids. Per the germline V gene, CDR1 is LGHDT and CDR2 is YNNKEL (reference sequence). Trimming removed 1 base from V and 3 bases from J, with 13 bases in between. The input for sequencing was PBMCs from the stem cell graft donor, taken from the stem cell graft. V gene TRBV3-1 combines with J gene TRBJ1-5; unclear D gene. This clonotype was sampled from a human donor who donated a stem cell graft to a child with acute myeloid leukemia. The CDR3 reads CASSQGKLGPNQPQHF. In DNA form, the CDR3 reads TGTGCCAGCAGCCAAGGGAAGTTAGGGCCCAATCAGCCCCAGCATTTT.